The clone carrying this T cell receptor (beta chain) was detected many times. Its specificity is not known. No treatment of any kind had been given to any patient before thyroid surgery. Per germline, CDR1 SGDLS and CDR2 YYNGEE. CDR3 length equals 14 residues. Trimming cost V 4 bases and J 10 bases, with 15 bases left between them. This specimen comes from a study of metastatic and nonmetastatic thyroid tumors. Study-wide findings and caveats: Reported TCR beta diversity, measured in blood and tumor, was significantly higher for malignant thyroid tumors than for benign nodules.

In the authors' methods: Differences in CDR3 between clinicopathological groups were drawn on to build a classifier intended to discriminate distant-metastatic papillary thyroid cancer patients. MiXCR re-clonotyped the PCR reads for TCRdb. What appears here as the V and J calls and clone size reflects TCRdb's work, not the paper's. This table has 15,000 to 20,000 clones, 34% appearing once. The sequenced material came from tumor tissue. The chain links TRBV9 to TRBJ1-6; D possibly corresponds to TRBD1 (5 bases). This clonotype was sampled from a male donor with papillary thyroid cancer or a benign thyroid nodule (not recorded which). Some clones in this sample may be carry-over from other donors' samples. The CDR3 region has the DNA TGTGCCAGCAGCTACGGCAGGGTCGGCTCACCCCTCCACTTT. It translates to CASSYGRVGSPLHF. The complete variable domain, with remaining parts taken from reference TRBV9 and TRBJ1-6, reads DSGVTQTPKHLITATGQRVTLRCSPRSGDLSVYWYQQSLDQGLQFLIQYYNGEERAKGNILERFSAQQFPDLHSELNLSSLELGDSALYFCASSYGRVGSPLHFGNGTRLTVT.